This TCR beta chain was documented in a study of T-cell reconstitution after alpha-beta-depleted transplantation in children. A TCRbeta library incorporating unique molecular identifiers was prepared. TCRdb reprocessed the PCR reads via MiXCR and lists one record per CDR3 protein. The table includes about 830,000 distinct CDR3 sequences, around 17% detected once. Trimming cost V 5 bases and J 4 bases; bases outside gene matches: 7. Per germline, CDR1 SEHNR and CDR2 FQNEAQ (reference sequence). CDR3 length: 14 residues. Findings and caveats of the study: Expanded graft clones numbering several hundred reportedly gave rise to alpha-beta T cells about two months after transplant. From surviving recipient T cells and thymic progenitors came the high day-60 TCRbeta diversity observed in some patients. One year post-transplant, T-cell counts and diversity were largely derived from T cells produced anew.

The sample holds a few counts of this clonotype. What it binds is unknown. This rearrangement joins TRBV7-9 to TRBJ2-7; TRBD1 matches 8 bases. The source material was PBMCs, mostly from graft donor cells, sampled 360 days after TCRalphabeta/CD19-depleted stem cell transplant. The receptor's source is a male patient between 10 and 17 years old who had a stem cell transplant for acute lymphoblastic leukemia, so the T cells may come from the graft donor. The CDR3, as DNA: TGTGCCAGCAGCGAGGACAGGGAAGAATACGAGCAGTACTTC. This sequence encodes CASSEDREEYEQYF.